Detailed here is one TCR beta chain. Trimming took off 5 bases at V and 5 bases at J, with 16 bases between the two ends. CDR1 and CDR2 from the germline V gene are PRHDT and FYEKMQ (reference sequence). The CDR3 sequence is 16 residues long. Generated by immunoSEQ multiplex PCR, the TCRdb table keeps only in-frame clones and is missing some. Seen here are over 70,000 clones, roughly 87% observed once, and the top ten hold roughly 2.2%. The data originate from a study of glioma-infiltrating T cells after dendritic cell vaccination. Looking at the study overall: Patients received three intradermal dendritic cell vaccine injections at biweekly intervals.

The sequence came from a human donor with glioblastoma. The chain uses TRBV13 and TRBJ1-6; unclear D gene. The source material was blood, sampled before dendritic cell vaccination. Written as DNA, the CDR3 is TGTGCCAGCAGCACAGACCAGACGGGGAATAATTCACCCCTCCACTTT. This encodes CASSTDQTGNNSPLHF.